This T cell receptor beta chain appears in the sequencing data of a study of blood T cells in healthy people across ages. Study-level points and caveats: Naive T cell percentage and TCR beta diversity correlated strongly. Possibly confounding the expanded clonotype changes was the fact that donor CMV status was unknown.

Regarding this clonotype: Antigen: not known.

A sample-barcoded 5' primer and a J-beta primer mix were used in a second PCR of about 6 to 11 cycles. Each cDNA molecule, via a template-switch adaptor with 12 random nucleotides, was tagged. Sequencing recovered at least 2.5 million CDR3-containing paired-end reads from each sample. One entry per CDR3 protein results from TCRdb running MiXCR on the 5' RACE reads. In the table there are 1.5 million to 2 million distinct CDR3 sequences, 25% to 30% of which are singletons. The CDR3 is 16 residues long. V was trimmed by 3 bases and J by 0 bases, leaving 12 bases between them. From germline, CDR1 is SGHTA and CDR2 FQGNSA.

The gene calls are TRBV7-2 and TRBJ2-4; D remains unclear. The specimen sequenced was blood. The TCR originated in a young woman in good health. CDR3 region: CASSLERLLAKNIQYF. For the CDR3, the DNA is TGTGCCAGCAGCTTGGAGAGGCTGTTAGCCAAAAACATTCAGTACTTC.